Following are 5 T cell receptor beta chains from one sample sequenced in a study of OX40 agonist ivuxolimab in advanced cancers. The method was immunoSEQ multiplex PCR; TCRdb's version includes in-frame clones alone and lacks a portion of them. This sample has 90,000 or so clones, with around nine tenths found just once. The material sequenced was CD4+ or CD8+ T cells sorted from blood, taken in a trial of the OX40 agonist ivuxolimab. The receptors here all came from an adult with an advanced solid tumor such as melanoma, head and neck, liver or kidney cancer.

This rearrangement joins TRBV7-2 to TRBJ2-3, with D uncertain. CDR1 SGHTA and CDR2 FQGNSA come from the germline V gene. The germline V and J ends were trimmed by 5 bases and 6 bases, with 15 bases remaining between them. The CDR3 is 14 residues long. In DNA, the CDR3 is TGTGCCAGCAGCCCCCCCGGTAATTCGGATACGCAGTATTTT. Protein: CASSPPGNSDTQYF. Together with reference TRBV7-2 and TRBJ2-3, the CDR3 gives the full variable domain: GAGVSQSPSNKVTEKGKDVELRCDPISGHTALYWYRQSLGQGLEFLIYFQGNSAPDKSGLPSDRFSAERTGGSVSTLTIQRTQQEDSAVYLCASSPPGNSDTQYFGPGTRLTVL.

This clone was recorded only once. The chain combines TRBV11-3 with TRBJ2-1; possible D gene TRBD1, 5 bases. V dropped 4 bases and J dropped 4 bases, with 11 bases sitting between them. Per germline, CDR1 SGHNT and CDR2 YENEEA. The CDR3 totals 14 residues. In DNA form, the CDR3 reads TGTGCCAGCAGCTCCCAGGGCAGTTACAATGAGCAGTTCTTC. It translates to CASSSQGSYNEQFF.

V is TRBV14 and J is TRBJ1-4; 9 bases line up with TRBD1. The V gene's germline CDR1 is SGHDN and CDR2 FVKESK. V shed 1 base and J 1 base; nucleotides not matched to a gene: 7. This CDR3 spans 18 amino acids. CDR3 nucleotides: TGTGCCAGCAGCCAAGCAATTGGGACAGGGCTAACTAATGAAAAACTGTTTTTT. Translation: CASSQAIGTGLTNEKLFF.

The chain combines TRBV7-2 with TRBJ2-7, with 9 bases fitting TRBD1. The J segment lost 5 bases and the V segment lost 5 bases, leaving 10 bases of the junction unmatched. This CDR3 spans 15 amino acids. Germline CDR1 SGHTA, CDR2 FQGNSA. CDR3 protein: CASSQRTGERNEQYF. Here the CDR3 DNA reads TGTGCCAGCAGCCAACGGACAGGGGAGAGGAACGAGCAGTACTTC.

The chain couples TRBV11-2 to TRBJ2-3; D may be TRBD1 or TRBD2 (5 bases each). The ends were cut back, 2 bases at V and 4 bases at J, with 13 bases in the middle. The CDR3 loop spans 15 amino acids. Germline V lookup: CDR1 SGHAT, CDR2 FQNNGV. In nucleotides, the CDR3 is TGTGCCAGCAGCTTATCCGGGACCTTCCCAGATACGCAGTATTTT. Translating it yields CASSLSGTFPDTQYF.